This entry concerns a single TCR beta chain. What it binds is unknown. These data belong to a study of shared clonotypes between healthy human individuals. Overall study context: The people who gave samples were a couple of women and a few men aged 18 to 49.

The healthy adult donors were HIV-negative and reported no recent acute infections or vaccinations. Adult Caucasians living in Nashville, Tennessee made up all of the donors. Sequenced by immunoSEQ multiplex PCR; TCRdb stores in-frame clones only, minus some. The sample contains roughly 2.5 million clones, more than 80% of which appear only once. Study-wide points: Clonotype sharing among donors likely depends on sequencing depth.

The receptor's source is a man aged 18 to 30 in good health. Sequencing was performed on naive CD4+ T cells sorted from blood. This sample's subset: CD45RA+ positively selected.

This chain's CDR3 is CASSDPLLATTYNEQFF. Here the CDR3 DNA reads TGTGCCAGCAGTGACCCCCTGCTAGCTACTACCTACAATGAGCAGTTCTTC. The chain has TRBV2 and TRBJ2-1, with a tentative D call TRBD2 (5 bases). This CDR3 comprises 17 residues. Germline V CDR1 and CDR2: SNHLY, FYNNEI. Trimming shortened V by 3 bases and J by 2 bases, and 17 bases separated the two germline ends.